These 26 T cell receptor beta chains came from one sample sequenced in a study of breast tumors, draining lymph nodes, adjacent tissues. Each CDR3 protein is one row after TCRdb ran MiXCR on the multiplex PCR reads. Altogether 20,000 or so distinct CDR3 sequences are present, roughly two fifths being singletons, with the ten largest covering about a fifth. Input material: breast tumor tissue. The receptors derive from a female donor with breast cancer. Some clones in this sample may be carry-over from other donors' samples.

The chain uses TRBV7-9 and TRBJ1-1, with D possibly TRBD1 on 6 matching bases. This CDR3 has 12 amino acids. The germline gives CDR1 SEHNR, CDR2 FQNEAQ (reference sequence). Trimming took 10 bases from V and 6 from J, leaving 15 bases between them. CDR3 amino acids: CANISRGAEAFF. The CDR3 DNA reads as TGTGCCAACATCTCCAGGGGTGCTGAAGCTTTCTTT. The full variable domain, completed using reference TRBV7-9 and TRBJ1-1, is DTGVSQNPRHKITKRGQNVTFRCDPISEHNRLYWYRQTLGQGPEFLTYFQNEAQLEKSRLLSDRFSAERPKGSFSTLEIQRTEQGDSAMYLCANISRGAEAFFGQGTRLTVV.

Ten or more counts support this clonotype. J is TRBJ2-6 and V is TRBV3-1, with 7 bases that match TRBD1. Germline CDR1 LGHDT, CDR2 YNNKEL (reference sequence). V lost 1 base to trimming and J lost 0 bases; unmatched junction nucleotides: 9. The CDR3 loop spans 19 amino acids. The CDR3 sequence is CASSQGSPGQFSGANVLTF. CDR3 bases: TGTGCCAGCAGCCAAGGGAGCCCGGGACAGTTCTCTGGGGCCAACGTCCTGACTTTC.

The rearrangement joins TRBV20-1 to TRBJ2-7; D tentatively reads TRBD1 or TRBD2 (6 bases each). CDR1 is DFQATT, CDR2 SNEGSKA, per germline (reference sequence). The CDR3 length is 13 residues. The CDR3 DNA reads TGCAGAATAGACCGGGACAAGGAGGGGGAGCAGTACTTC. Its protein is CRIDRDKEGEQYF.

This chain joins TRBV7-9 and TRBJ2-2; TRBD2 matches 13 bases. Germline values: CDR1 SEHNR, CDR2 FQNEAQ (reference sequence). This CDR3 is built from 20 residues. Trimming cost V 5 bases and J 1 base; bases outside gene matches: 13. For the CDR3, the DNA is TGTGCCAGCAGCCCTCAAGGTCGGGGGACTAGCGGGATGAACACCGGGGAGCTGTTTTTT. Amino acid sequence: CASSPQGRGTSGMNTGELFF.

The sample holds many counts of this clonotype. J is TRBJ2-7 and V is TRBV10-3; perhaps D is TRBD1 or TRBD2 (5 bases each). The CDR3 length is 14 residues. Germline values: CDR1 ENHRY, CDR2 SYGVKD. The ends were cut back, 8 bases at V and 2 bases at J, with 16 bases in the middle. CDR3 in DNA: TGTGCCATCTCCCCTGGGACCTCTACCTACGAGCAGTACTTC. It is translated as CAISPGTSTYEQYF.

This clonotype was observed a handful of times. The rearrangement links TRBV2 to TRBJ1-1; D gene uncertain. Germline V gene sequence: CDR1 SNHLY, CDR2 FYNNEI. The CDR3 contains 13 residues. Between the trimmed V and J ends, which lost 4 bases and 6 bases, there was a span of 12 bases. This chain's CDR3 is CASSGLGFSEAFF. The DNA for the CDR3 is TGTGCCAGCAGTGGACTGGGTTTCTCTGAAGCTTTCTTT.

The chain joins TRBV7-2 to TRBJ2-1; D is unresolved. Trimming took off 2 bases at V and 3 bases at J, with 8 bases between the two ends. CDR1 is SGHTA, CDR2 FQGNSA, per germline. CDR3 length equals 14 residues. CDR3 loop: CASSLTANYNEQFF. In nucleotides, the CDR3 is TGTGCCAGCAGCTTAACGGCAAACTACAATGAGCAGTTCTTC.

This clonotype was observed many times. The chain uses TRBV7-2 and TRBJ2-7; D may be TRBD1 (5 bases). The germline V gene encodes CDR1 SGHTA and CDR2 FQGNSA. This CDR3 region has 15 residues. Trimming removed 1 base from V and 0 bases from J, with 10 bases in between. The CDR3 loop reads CASSLGIQGSYEQYF. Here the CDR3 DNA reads TGTGCCAGCAGCTTAGGGATTCAGGGCTCCTACGAGCAGTACTTC.

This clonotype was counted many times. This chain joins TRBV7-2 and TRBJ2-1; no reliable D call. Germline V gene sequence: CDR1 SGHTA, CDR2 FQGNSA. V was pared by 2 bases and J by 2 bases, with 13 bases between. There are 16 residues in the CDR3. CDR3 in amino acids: CASSLSGGLAYNEQFF. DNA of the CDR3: TGTGCCAGCAGCTTATCCGGCGGTTTAGCCTACAATGAGCAGTTCTTC.

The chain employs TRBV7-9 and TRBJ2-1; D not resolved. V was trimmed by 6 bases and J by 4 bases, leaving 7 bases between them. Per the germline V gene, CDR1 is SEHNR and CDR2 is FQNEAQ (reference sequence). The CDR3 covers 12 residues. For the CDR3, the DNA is TGTGCCAGCAGGGGCGCTTACAATGAGCAGTTCTTC. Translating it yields CASRGAYNEQFF.

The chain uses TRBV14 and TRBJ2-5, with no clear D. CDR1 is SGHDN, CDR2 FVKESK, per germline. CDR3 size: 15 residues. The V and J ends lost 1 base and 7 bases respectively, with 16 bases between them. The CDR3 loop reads CASSQVSAPWGTQYF. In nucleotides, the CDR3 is TGTGCCAGCAGCCAAGTTTCCGCACCGTGGGGGACCCAGTACTTC. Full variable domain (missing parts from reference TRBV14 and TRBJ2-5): EAGVTQFPSHSVIEKGQTVTLRCDPISGHDNLYWYRRVMGKEIKFLLHFVKESKQDESGMPNNRFLAERTGGTYSTLKVQPAELEDSGVYFCASSQVSAPWGTQYFGPGTRLLVL.

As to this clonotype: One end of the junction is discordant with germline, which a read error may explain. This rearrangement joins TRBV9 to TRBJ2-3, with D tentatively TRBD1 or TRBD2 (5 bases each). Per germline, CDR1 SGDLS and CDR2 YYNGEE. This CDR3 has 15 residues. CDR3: CASSVGGPTPDTQYF. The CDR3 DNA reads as TGTGCCAGCAGCGTAGGGGGACCCACGCCGGATACACAGTATTTT.

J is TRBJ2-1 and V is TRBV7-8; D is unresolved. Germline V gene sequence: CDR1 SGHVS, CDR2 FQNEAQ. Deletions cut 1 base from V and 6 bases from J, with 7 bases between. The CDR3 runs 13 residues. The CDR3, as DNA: TGTGCCAGCAGCTTAGGAGTCGTCAATGAGCAGTTCTTC. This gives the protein CASSLGVVNEQFF.

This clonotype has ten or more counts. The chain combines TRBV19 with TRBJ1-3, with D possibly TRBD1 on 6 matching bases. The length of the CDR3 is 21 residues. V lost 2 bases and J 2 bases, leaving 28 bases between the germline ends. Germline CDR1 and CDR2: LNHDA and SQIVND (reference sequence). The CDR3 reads CASSIRSGSLRQAFTGNTIYF. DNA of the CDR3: TGTGCCAGTAGTATACGGTCCGGGTCCCTCCGACAGGCTTTCACTGGAAACACCATATATTTT.

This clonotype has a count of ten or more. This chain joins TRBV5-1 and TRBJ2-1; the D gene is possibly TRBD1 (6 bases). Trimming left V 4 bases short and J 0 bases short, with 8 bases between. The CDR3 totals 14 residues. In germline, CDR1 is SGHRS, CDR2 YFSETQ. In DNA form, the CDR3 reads TGCGCCAGCAGCGAAGGGGGCTCCTACAATGAGCAGTTCTTC. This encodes CASSEGGSYNEQFF.

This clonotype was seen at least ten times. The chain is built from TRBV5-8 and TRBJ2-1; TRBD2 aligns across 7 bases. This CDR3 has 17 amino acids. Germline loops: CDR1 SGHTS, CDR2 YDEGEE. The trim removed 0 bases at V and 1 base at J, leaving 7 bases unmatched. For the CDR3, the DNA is TGTGCCAGCAGCTTGGGTAGCGGAGCGGGATCCTACAATGAGCAGTTCTTC. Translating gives CASSLGSGAGSYNEQFF.

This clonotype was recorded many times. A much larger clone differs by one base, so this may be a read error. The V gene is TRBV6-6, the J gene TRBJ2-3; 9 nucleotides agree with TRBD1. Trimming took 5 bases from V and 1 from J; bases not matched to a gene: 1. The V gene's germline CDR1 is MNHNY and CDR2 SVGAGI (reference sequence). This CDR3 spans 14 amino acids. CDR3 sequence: CASSRDRGTDTQYF. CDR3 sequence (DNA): TGTGCCAGCAGTCGGGACAGGGGCACAGATACGCAGTATTTT.

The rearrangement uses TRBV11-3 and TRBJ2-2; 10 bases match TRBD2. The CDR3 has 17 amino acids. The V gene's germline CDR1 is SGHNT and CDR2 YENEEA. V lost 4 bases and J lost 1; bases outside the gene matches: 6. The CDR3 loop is CASSSPTSGMNTGELFF. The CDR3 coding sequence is TGTGCCAGCAGCTCCCCCACTAGCGGGATGAACACCGGGGAGCTGTTTTTT.

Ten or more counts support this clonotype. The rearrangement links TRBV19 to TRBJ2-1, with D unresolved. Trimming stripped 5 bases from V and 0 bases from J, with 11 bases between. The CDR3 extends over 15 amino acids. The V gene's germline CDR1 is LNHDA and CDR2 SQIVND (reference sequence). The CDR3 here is CASSFGWGSYNEQFF. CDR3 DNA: TGTGCCAGTAGTTTTGGTTGGGGCTCCTACAATGAGCAGTTCTTC.

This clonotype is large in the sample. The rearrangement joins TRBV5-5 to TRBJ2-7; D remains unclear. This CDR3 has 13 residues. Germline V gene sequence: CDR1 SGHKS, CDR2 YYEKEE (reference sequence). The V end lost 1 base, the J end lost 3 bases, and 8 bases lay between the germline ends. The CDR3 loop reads CASSLSPYYEQYF. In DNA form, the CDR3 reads TGTGCCAGCAGCTTGTCCCCATACTACGAGCAGTACTTC.

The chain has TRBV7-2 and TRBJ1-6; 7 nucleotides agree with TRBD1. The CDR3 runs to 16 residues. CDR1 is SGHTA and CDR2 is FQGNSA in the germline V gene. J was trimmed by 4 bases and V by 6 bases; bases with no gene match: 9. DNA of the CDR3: TGTGCCAGCAGGTCACAGGGGCTGGGGTATAATTCACCCCTCCACTTT. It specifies CASRSQGLGYNSPLHF.

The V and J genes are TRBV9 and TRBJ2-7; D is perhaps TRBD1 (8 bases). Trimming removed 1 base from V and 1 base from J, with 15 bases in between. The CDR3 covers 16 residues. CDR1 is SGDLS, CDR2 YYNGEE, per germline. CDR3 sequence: CASSVTGQGGSYEQYF. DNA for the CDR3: TGTGCCAGCAGCGTAACCGGACAGGGAGGGTCCTACGAGCAGTACTTC.

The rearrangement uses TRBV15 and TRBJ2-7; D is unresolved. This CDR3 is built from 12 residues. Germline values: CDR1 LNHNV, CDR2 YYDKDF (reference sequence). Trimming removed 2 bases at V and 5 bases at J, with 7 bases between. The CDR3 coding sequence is TGTGCCACCAGCAGAAAGGGAAACGAGCAGTACTTC. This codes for CATSRKGNEQYF.

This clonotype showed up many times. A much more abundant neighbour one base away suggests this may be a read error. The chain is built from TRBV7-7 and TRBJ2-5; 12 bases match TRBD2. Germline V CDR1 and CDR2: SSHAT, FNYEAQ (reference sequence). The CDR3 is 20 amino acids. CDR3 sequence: CASSLSSRLAGEVLVETQYF. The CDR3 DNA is TGTGCTAGCAGCTTATCATCCAGACTAGCGGGAGAAGTACTTGTGGAGACCCAGTACTTC.

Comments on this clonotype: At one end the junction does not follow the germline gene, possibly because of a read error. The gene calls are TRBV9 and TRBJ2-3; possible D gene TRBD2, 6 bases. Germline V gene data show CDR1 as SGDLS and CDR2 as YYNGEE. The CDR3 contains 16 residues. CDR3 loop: CASSANSGSSTDTQYF. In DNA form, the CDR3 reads TGTGCCAGCAGCGCCAATAGCGGCTCTAGCACGGATACGCAGTATTTT.

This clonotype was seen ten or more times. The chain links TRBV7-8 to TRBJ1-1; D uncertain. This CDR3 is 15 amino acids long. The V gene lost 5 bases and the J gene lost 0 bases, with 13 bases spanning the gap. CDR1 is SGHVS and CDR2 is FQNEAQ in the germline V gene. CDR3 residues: CASSSGTGMNTEAFF. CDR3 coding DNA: TGTGCCAGCAGCAGCGGAACGGGGATGAACACTGAAGCTTTCTTT. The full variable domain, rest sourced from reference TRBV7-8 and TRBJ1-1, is GAGVSQSPRYKVAKRGQDVALRCDPISGHVSLFWYQQALGQGPEFLTYFQNEAQLDKSGLPSDRFFAERPEGSVSTLKIQRTQQEDSAVYLCASSSGTGMNTEAFFGQGTRLTVV.